A selection of T cell receptor beta chains follows, all from one sample in a study of shared clonotypes between healthy human individuals. Repertoires were generated with immunoSEQ multiplex PCR, while TCRdb's copy carries only in-frame clones and drops some. Of 2 million to 2.5 million clones in the sample, about 94% are singletons; the top ten hold around 1.1%. Sequencing was done on a sample of naive CD8+ T cells sorted from blood. The receptors were gathered from a man younger than 35 in good health. Both conserved end residues are part of each CDR3. The order of the fields is J gene, D gene, clone size, V gene, CDR3 protein, CDR3 DNA. The D gene is left open where the match is weak. A row's size may be missing; if present it is once, few, many or a size class.

j_call: TRBJ2-1; d_call: TRBD2; clone_size: .; v_call: TRBV28; cdr3_aa: CASSPFSGGLYNEQFF; cdr3_nt: TGTGCCAGCAGCCCCTTTAGCGGGGGTTTGTACAATGAGCAGTTCTTC
j_call: TRBJ2-5; d_call: .; clone_size: once; v_call: TRBV27; cdr3_aa: CASSPLNQETQYF; cdr3_nt: TGTGCCAGCAGTCCCCTGAACCAAGAGACCCAGTACTTC
j_call: TRBJ1-4; d_call: .; clone_size: .; v_call: TRBV4-1; cdr3_aa: CASSQDWEASGALDEKLFF; cdr3_nt: TGCGCCAGCAGCCAAGATTGGGAAGCCTCGGGGGCACTGGATGAAAAACTGTTTTTT
j_call: TRBJ2-5; d_call: .; clone_size: .; v_call: TRBV11-2; cdr3_aa: CASSSIQVVGQETQYF; cdr3_nt: TGTGCCAGCAGCTCCATACAGGTGGTAGGGCAAGAGACCCAGTACTTC
j_call: TRBJ2-1; d_call: .; clone_size: .; v_call: TRBV14; cdr3_aa: CASSLVAGNEQFF; cdr3_nt: TGTGCCAGCAGCCTCGTGGCCGGCAATGAGCAGTTCTTC
j_call: TRBJ2-4; d_call: .; clone_size: .; v_call: TRBV2; cdr3_aa: CASRVDGSGSENIQYF; cdr3_nt: TGTGCCAGCAGAGTGGACGGATCAGGGAGCGAAAACATTCAGTACTTC
j_call: TRBJ2-7; d_call: .; clone_size: .; v_call: TRBV28; cdr3_aa: CASSFTGSSYEQYF; cdr3_nt: TGTGCCAGCAGTTTCACGGGGAGCTCCTACGAGCAGTACTTC
j_call: TRBJ2-3; d_call: TRBD2; clone_size: .; v_call: TRBV4-1; cdr3_aa: CASSQDLAGVTDTQYF; cdr3_nt: TGCGCCAGCAGCCAAGATCTAGCGGGGGTCACAGATACGCAGTATTTT
j_call: TRBJ2-7; d_call: .; clone_size: .; v_call: TRBV28; cdr3_aa: CASSLDLSEQYF; cdr3_nt: TGTGCCAGCAGTTTAGACCTCAGCGAGCAGTACTTC
j_call: TRBJ2-3; d_call: .; clone_size: .; v_call: TRBV6-1; cdr3_aa: CASSEVEDTQYF; cdr3_nt: TGTGCCAGCAGTGAAGTGGAGGATACGCAGTATTTT
j_call: TRBJ2-7; d_call: TRBD1; clone_size: .; v_call: TRBV30; cdr3_aa: CAWSVGTGLRNEQYF; cdr3_nt: TGTGCCTGGAGCGTTGGGACAGGGCTTCGGAACGAGCAGTACTTC
j_call: TRBJ2-7; d_call: .; clone_size: .; v_call: TRBV30; cdr3_aa: CAWSYYREREQYF; cdr3_nt: TGTGCCTGGAGTTATTACAGGGAACGCGAGCAGTACTTC
j_call: TRBJ2-2; d_call: .; clone_size: .; v_call: TRBV7-9; cdr3_aa: CASSFDLRRDTGELFF; cdr3_nt: TGTGCCAGCAGCTTCGATTTGAGAAGAGACACCGGGGAGCTGTTTTTT
j_call: TRBJ1-3; d_call: TRBD1; clone_size: .; v_call: TRBV28; cdr3_aa: CASSLDWDRAGNTIYF; cdr3_nt: TGTGCCAGCAGTTTAGACTGGGACAGGGCAGGAAACACCATATATTTT
j_call: TRBJ1-5; d_call: TRBD1; clone_size: .; v_call: TRBV5-4; cdr3_aa: CASSGETGGGNQPQHF; cdr3_nt: TGTGCCAGCAGCGGTGAGACAGGGGGCGGCAATCAGCCCCAGCATTTT
j_call: TRBJ1-5; d_call: TRBD1; clone_size: .; v_call: TRBV7-9; cdr3_aa: CASSTTGEGNQPQHF; cdr3_nt: TGTGCCAGCAGCACGACAGGGGAAGGCAATCAGCCCCAGCATTTT
j_call: TRBJ2-7; d_call: TRBD2; clone_size: .; v_call: TRBV7-2; cdr3_aa: CASSPLTSGDQQYF; cdr3_nt: TGTGCCAGCAGCCCTTTGACTAGCGGGGATCAGCAGTACTTC
j_call: TRBJ2-2; d_call: .; clone_size: .; v_call: TRBV30; cdr3_aa: CAWSGDFTGELFF; cdr3_nt: TGTGCCTGGAGTGGGGACTTCACCGGGGAGCTGTTTTTT
j_call: TRBJ2-1; d_call: TRBD2; clone_size: .; v_call: TRBV7-6; cdr3_aa: CASSLVSGGDEQFF; cdr3_nt: TGTGCCAGCAGCTTAGTTAGCGGGGGTGATGAGCAGTTCTTC